One and the same sample provided the 30 T cell receptor beta chains below, sequenced in a study of T cell repertoires in cytomegalovirus infection. Their antigen targets remain unknown. TCRdb processed the reads anew with MiXCR; each CDR3 protein has one entry. Counted here are about 770,000 distinct CDR3 sequences, 29% occurring once; the ten biggest clones make up roughly 13%. The material was cultured CD8+ T cells from PBMCs, obtained from culture after CMV antigen stimulation. Receptors originate from a human donor in good health (CMV status not recorded). Some clones in this sample may be carry-over from other donors' samples.

This clonotype was counted between two and nine times. This chain uses TRBV15 with TRBJ2-1; 9 nucleotides align to TRBD2. The V gene end was trimmed by 4 bases and the J gene end by 8 bases; junction bases not matched to a gene: 9. The CDR3 is 15 amino acids. The germline CDR1 and CDR2 sequences are LNHNV and YYDKDF (reference sequence). The CDR3 DNA sequence: TGTGCCACCAGCATGAGCGGGGGGATAACCGATGAGCAGTTCTTC. Encoded protein: CATSMSGGITDEQFF.

This clonotype appeared a few times. The chain couples TRBV7-9 to TRBJ1-1, with D perhaps matching TRBD1 (5 bases). Germline V lookup: CDR1 SEHNR, CDR2 FQNEAQ (reference sequence). V shed 3 bases and J shed 10 bases, with 12 bases lying between them. The CDR3 totals 12 residues. CDR3 sequence: CASSLEGRGAFF. CDR3 in DNA: TGTGCCAGCAGCTTGGAGGGGCGAGGAGCTTTCTTT.

The rearrangement joins TRBV12-3 or TRBV12-4 to TRBJ1-4; D not certain. Deletions cut 3 bases from V and 7 bases from J, with 9 bases between. CDR3 length equals 13 residues. The DNA for the CDR3 is TGTGCCAGCAGTTTCGTACTGACTGAAAAACTGTTTTTT. Translating gives CASSFVLTEKLFF.

The V and J genes are TRBV5-1 and TRBJ2-2; TRBD1 agrees at 9 bases. The CDR3 is 16 amino acids. After removal of 4 bases from V and 4 bases from J, the junction contained 8 bases not matched to a gene. In germline, CDR1 is SGHRS, CDR2 YFSETQ. CDR3 in DNA: TGCGCCAGCAGCCCACGGGACAGGGACATCACCGGGGAGCTGTTTTTT. It codes for CASSPRDRDITGELFF. The entire variable domain, with the rest obtained from reference TRBV5-1 and TRBJ2-2, is as follows: KAGVTQTPRYLIKTRGQQVTLSCSPISGHRSVSWYQQTPGQGLQFLFEYFSETQRNKGNFPGRFSGRQFSNSRSEMNVSTLELGDSALYLCASSPRDRDITGELFFGEGSRLTVL.

This clonotype was seen more than once but under ten times. The chain links TRBV7-6 to TRBJ1-2; D gene unclear. Per germline, CDR1 SGHVS and CDR2 FNYEAQ. The V end lost 5 bases, the J end lost 4 bases, and 14 bases lay between the germline ends. This CDR3 spans 14 amino acids. As DNA, the CDR3 is TGTGCCAGCAGCAACAATCCAGAGCTCTATGGCTACACCTTC. This translates into CASSNNPELYGYTF.

This clonotype has only a few counts. This chain connects TRBV12-3 or TRBV12-4 to TRBJ2-5; D might be TRBD2 (5 bases). V gave up 2 bases and J gave up 5 bases, with 12 bases separating them. This CDR3 contains 14 residues. CDR3 nucleotide sequence: TGTGCCAGCAGTTTAAGGGCAGGCGGGGAGACCCAGTACTTC. Translated, it gives CASSLRAGGETQYF.

This clonotype was recorded many times. The CDR3, as DNA: TGTGCCAGCAGCTTAGCCCGCGGCGGGGGAGATGAGCAGTTCTTC. Translating it yields CASSLARGGGDEQFF. This chain joins TRBV7-9 and TRBJ2-1, with 7 nucleotides matching TRBD2. Germline loops: CDR1 SEHNR, CDR2 FQNEAQ (reference sequence). This CDR3 contains 15 residues. The junction had 7 bases not matched to a gene; V was cut back by 0 bases and J by 8 bases.

This clonotype occurred a few times. This chain uses TRBV12-3 or TRBV12-4 with TRBJ2-4; possibly TRBD2 for D (7 bases). The CDR3 runs 17 residues. Trimming removed 6 bases at V and 1 base at J, with 19 bases between. Written as DNA, the CDR3 is TGTGCCAGCAGCTCCCCTGCGGGGGCGCGCGCCAAAAACATTCAGTACTTC. Translation gives CASSSPAGARAKNIQYF.

The table lists this clonotype with a few counts. This sequence joins TRBV5-6 and TRBJ1-2; 9 bases are a match to TRBD1. CDR3 length: 14 amino acids. CDR1 is SGHDT and CDR2 is YYEEEE in the germline V gene. The trim removed 4 bases at V and 4 bases at J, leaving 5 bases unmatched. CDR3 nucleotides: TGTGCCAGCAGCAGAACAGGGGGCGTCTATGGCTACACCTTC. Its protein is CASSRTGGVYGYTF.

The chain uses TRBV11-2 and TRBJ1-2, with no clear D. CDR1 SGHAT and CDR2 FQNNGV come from the germline V gene. The CDR3 runs to 15 residues. V was cut by 4 bases and J by 0 bases, with 12 bases left in between. CDR3 sequence: CASSSPTATNYGYTF. The DNA of the CDR3 is TGTGCCAGCAGCTCACCGACCGCGACTAACTATGGCTACACCTTC.

This chain links TRBV27 with TRBJ2-4, with D uncertain. The CDR3 extends over 12 amino acids. CDR1 is MNHEY and CDR2 is SMNVEV in the germline V gene (reference sequence). Trimming removed 4 bases from V and 8 bases from J, with 9 bases in between. The CDR3 DNA sequence: TGTGCCAGCAGTTCCCGGTGGGACATTCAGTACTTC. This encodes CASSSRWDIQYF.

The table lists this clonotype with many counts. The chain links TRBV4-1 to TRBJ2-7, with D possibly being TRBD2 (5 bases). From germline, CDR1 is MGHRA and CDR2 YSYEKL. The CDR3 is 14 residues long. The V gene lost 1 base and the J gene lost 0 bases, with 7 bases spanning the gap. CDR3 in amino acids: CASSQGEGSYEQYV. In DNA form, the CDR3 reads TGCGCCAGCAGCCAAGGCGAGGGCTCCTACGAGCAGTACGTC.

There are many counts of this clonotype. The chain recombines TRBV19 with TRBJ2-2; maybe TRBD2 (6 bases). CDR1 and CDR2 from the germline V gene are LNHDA and SQIVND (reference sequence). The CDR3 runs 15 residues. Trimming removed 1 base from V and 3 bases from J, with 9 bases in between. The CDR3 is CASSIVGDYTGELFF. CDR3 DNA sequence: TGTGCCAGTAGTATAGTGGGGGACTACACCGGGGAGCTGTTTTTT.

The rearrangement joins TRBV4-1 to TRBJ1-5; D might be TRBD1 (6 bases). The V end lost 1 base, the J end lost 4 bases, and 11 bases lay between the germline ends. CDR1 MGHRA and CDR2 YSYEKL come from the germline V gene. The CDR3 loop spans 15 amino acids. The CDR3 spells CASSQGGTGNQPQHF. CDR3 DNA sequence: TGCGCCAGCAGCCAAGGGGGCACAGGGAATCAGCCCCAGCATTTT.

For the CDR3, the DNA is TGTGCCAGTAGAAACCCCCGGGACAGCTTTGCTAGCACAGATACGCAGTATTTT. Its protein is CASRNPRDSFASTDTQYF. This chain uses TRBV19 with TRBJ2-3; 7 bases are shared with TRBD1. The CDR3 extends over 18 amino acids. Germline trimming cut 6 bases from V and 0 bases from J; bases unmatched to any gene: 15. The germline gives CDR1 LNHDA, CDR2 SQIVND (reference sequence). The variable domain in full, with the rest retrieved from reference TRBV19 and TRBJ2-3, is DGGITQSPKYLFRKEGQNVTLSCEQNLNHDAMYWYRQDPGQGLRLIYYSQIVNDFQKGDIAEGYSVSREKKESFPLTVTSAQKNPTAFYLCASRNPRDSFASTDTQYFGPGTRLTVL.

The CDR3 loop is CASSAPGEGHPYNEQFF. CDR3 in DNA: TGTGCCAGCAGCGCCCCTGGGGAGGGACATCCTTACAATGAGCAGTTCTTC. The V call is TRBV9, the J call TRBJ2-1, with D perhaps TRBD2 (7 bases). The CDR3 has 17 amino acids. Trimming left V 3 bases short and J 4 bases short, with 20 bases between. CDR1 and CDR2 from the germline V gene are SGDLS and YYNGEE.

This clonotype was detected only a few times. V gene TRBV6-2 or TRBV6-3 combines with J gene TRBJ1-2; D remains unclear. With 2 bases removed from V and 8 bases from J, the gap between germline ends came to 15 bases. Germline loops: CDR1 MNHEY, CDR2 SVGEGT. The CDR3 contains 14 residues. The CDR3 protein is CASSYRRTGPGYTF. CDR3 nucleotides: TGTGCCAGCAGTTACCGGCGGACGGGCCCGGGCTACACCTTC.

This clonotype was seen at least ten times. The chain has TRBV7-2 and TRBJ2-1; TRBD1 agrees at 7 bases. The CDR3 runs 17 residues. The germline V gene has CDR1 SGHTA and CDR2 FQGNSA. V gave up 1 base and J gave up 0 bases; unmatched junction bases: 6. The chain's CDR3 is CASSLVGGRSSYNEQFF. In DNA, the CDR3 is TGTGCCAGCAGCTTAGTAGGGGGCCGGAGCTCCTACAATGAGCAGTTCTTC.

The rearrangement links TRBV4-1 to TRBJ1-1; 9 bases match TRBD1. The CDR3 extends over 16 amino acids. With 1 base clipped from V and 5 bases from J, the junction kept 8 bases outside the gene matches. Looked up from germline, CDR1 is MGHRA and CDR2 is YSYEKL. Written as DNA, the CDR3 is TGCGCCAGCAGCCAAGGCCCCGGGACAGGGATGACTGAAGCTTTCTTT. Protein product: CASSQGPGTGMTEAFF.

A few counts support this clonotype. V gene TRBV6-2 or TRBV6-3 combines with J gene TRBJ1-3; D is unresolved. The V end lost 5 bases, the J end lost 3 bases, and 5 bases lay between the germline ends. CDR3 length equals 12 residues. Germline-derived CDR1 and CDR2 are MNHEY and SVGEGT. CDR3 amino acids: CASSRVGNTIYF. The CDR3 DNA reads as TGTGCCAGCAGTCGGGTTGGAAACACCATATATTTT.

The gene calls are TRBV6-2 or TRBV6-3 and TRBJ1-6; D gene unclear. The CDR3 consists of 17 residues. Trimming cost V 6 bases and J 0 bases, with 15 bases left between them. Germline V lookup: CDR1 MNHEY, CDR2 SVGEGT. The DNA for the CDR3 is TGTGCCAGCAGCTCCCCCTCGTGGAGCTCCTATAATTCACCCCTCCACTTT. It encodes CASSSPSWSSYNSPLHF.

The CDR3 region has the DNA TGTGCCAGTAGTGGCTGGGACAGGGGTAACTATGGCTACACCTTC. Its protein is CASSGWDRGNYGYTF. The rearrangement uses TRBV19 and TRBJ1-2; 10 bases match TRBD1. Trimming at V came to 5 bases and at J to 1 base, leaving 4 bases not matched to a gene. Germline CDR1 is LNHDA and CDR2 is SQIVND (reference sequence). The CDR3 extends over 15 amino acids.

This clonotype was found many times. J is TRBJ2-3 and V is TRBV2, with D perhaps being TRBD1 or TRBD2 (5 bases each). V was clipped by 7 bases and J by 4 bases, with 15 bases between them. In germline, CDR1 is SNHLY, CDR2 FYNNEI. There are 14 residues in the CDR3. Written as DNA, the CDR3 is TGTGCCAGCAATCCGTGGGGACGCGCAGATACGCAGTATTTT. It codes for CASNPWGRADTQYF.

In this sample, this clonotype turned up many times. The genes are TRBV7-9 and TRBJ1-1; tentatively, D is TRBD1 (6 bases). Trimming took 1 base from V and 3 from J, leaving 27 bases between them. The CDR3 covers 20 residues. Germline V gene data show CDR1 as SEHNR and CDR2 as FQNEAQ (reference sequence). As DNA, the CDR3 is TGTGCCAGCAGCTTAGAACTAGCACCAGGGGCTCTAAACAGTCACACTGAAGCTTTCTTT. This translates into CASSLELAPGALNSHTEAFF. Complete variable domain (other parts from reference TRBV7-9 and TRBJ1-1): DTGVSQNPRHKITKRGQNVTFRCDPISEHNRLYWYRQTLGQGPEFLTYFQNEAQLEKSRLLSDRFSAERPKGSFSTLEIQRTEQGDSAMYLCASSLELAPGALNSHTEAFFGQGTRLTVV.

This clonotype was detected many times. The J gene is TRBJ1-2, the V gene TRBV7-9; possible D gene TRBD1, 5 bases. Germline V CDR1 and CDR2: SEHNR, FQNEAQ (reference sequence). V dropped 1 base and J dropped 7 bases, with 19 bases sitting between them. This CDR3 is built from 16 residues. The CDR3 protein is CASSLEIDGDRGGYTF. CDR3 sequence (DNA): TGTGCCAGCAGCTTAGAGATAGACGGAGACAGAGGTGGCTACACCTTC.

V usage is TRBV7-9 and J usage is TRBJ2-7, with 9 bases identical to TRBD2. CDR1 SEHNR and CDR2 FQNEAQ come from the germline V gene (reference sequence). The length of the CDR3 is 16 residues. Losses at the gene ends were 4 bases for V and 0 bases for J; bases not matched to a gene: 7. CDR3 nucleotides: TGTGCCAGCAGCTCCCCACTAGCGGGCGACTCCTACGAGCAGTACTTC. This translates into CASSSPLAGDSYEQYF.

This clonotype came up a few times. This rearrangement joins TRBV6-5 to TRBJ2-1; D is possibly TRBD1 or TRBD2 (5 bases each). This CDR3 is built from 14 residues. Germline loops: CDR1 MNHEY, CDR2 SVGAGI. With 0 bases removed from V and 10 bases from J, the gap between germline ends came to 13 bases. The chain's CDR3 is CASSYSAVGVEQFF. The CDR3 nucleotides are TGTGCCAGCAGTTACTCGGCGGTGGGGGTCGAGCAGTTCTTC.

The chain has TRBV7-2 and TRBJ2-3; 8 nucleotides match TRBD2. Trimming cost V 6 bases and J 0 bases; bases outside gene matches: 11. Germline V gene sequence: CDR1 SGHTA, CDR2 FQGNSA. The CDR3 is 17 residues long. The CDR3 bases are TGTGCCAGCAGACAAGAGATAGCGGGGATAAGCACAGATACGCAGTATTTT. It specifies CASRQEIAGISTDTQYF.

V and J are TRBV7-6 and TRBJ1-2, with 8 bases aligning to TRBD1. Germline V gene sequence: CDR1 SGHVS, CDR2 FNYEAQ. This CDR3 contains 16 residues. Trimming removed 4 bases from V and 2 bases from J; junction bases left unmatched: 9. This CDR3 reads CASSSYRDRKNYGYTF. The CDR3 DNA follows: TGTGCCAGCAGCTCCTATCGGGACAGGAAAAACTATGGCTACACCTTC.

This chain uses TRBV6-5 with TRBJ2-7; TRBD1 matches at 7 bases. V trimming: 2 bases; J trimming: 2 bases; junction bases outside the gene matches: 6. The CDR3 contains 15 residues. Looked up from germline, CDR1 is MNHEY and CDR2 is SVGAGI. CDR3 nucleotides: TGTGCCAGCAGTTACACACAGGGGAACCCCTACGAGCAGTACTTC. It is translated as CASSYTQGNPYEQYF.